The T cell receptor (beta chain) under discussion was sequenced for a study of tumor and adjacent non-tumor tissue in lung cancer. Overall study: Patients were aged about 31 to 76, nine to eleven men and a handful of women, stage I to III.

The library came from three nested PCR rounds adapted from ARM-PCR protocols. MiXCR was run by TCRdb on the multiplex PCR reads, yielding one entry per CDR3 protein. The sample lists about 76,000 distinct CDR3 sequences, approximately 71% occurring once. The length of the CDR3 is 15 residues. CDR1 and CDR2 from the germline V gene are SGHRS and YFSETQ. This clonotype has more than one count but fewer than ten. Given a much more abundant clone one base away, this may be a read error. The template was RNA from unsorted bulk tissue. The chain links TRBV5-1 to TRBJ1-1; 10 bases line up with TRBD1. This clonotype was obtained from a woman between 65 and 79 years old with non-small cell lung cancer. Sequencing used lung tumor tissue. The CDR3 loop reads CASSWGQGLNTEALF. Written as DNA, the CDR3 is TGCGCCAGCAGCTGGGGACAGGGGTTGAACACTGAAGCTCTCTTT.